This TCR beta chain was retrieved from a study of human T cells and chemical hapten exposure. Turning to the study itself: There were per-sample TCR yield variations, arising mainly from small pooled library volume differences.

One entry per CDR3 protein, called by TCRdb with MiXCR from the 5' RACE reads. The table lists around 140,000 distinct CDR3 sequences, 3.5% to 5% of them singletons, with approximately 1.4% in the top ten. The CDR3 length is 14 residues. Germline CDR1 is SQVTM and CDR2 is ANQGSEA. The germline V and J ends were trimmed by 6 bases and 4 bases, with 16 bases remaining between them. This clonotype was counted many times. RNA extraction used unfractionated whole blood as the source of total RNA. The TCR originated in a female donor in good health. The chain has TRBV29-1 and TRBJ1-3; no definite D call. The DNA for the CDR3 is TGCAGCGTCCTTGGGAGGGATTACGGAAACACCATATATTTT. As protein: CSVLGRDYGNTIYF.